This T cell receptor (beta chain) was retrieved from a study of patients and donors after allogeneic stem cell transplantation. Germline CDR1 and CDR2: SNHLY and FYNNEI. Losses at the gene ends were 9 bases for V and 5 bases for J; bases not matched to a gene: 7. This CDR3 contains 15 residues. Using its own MiXCR run on the RT-PCR reads, TCRdb lists one record per CDR3 protein. The table lists roughly 190,000 distinct CDR3 sequences, less than 45% of them singletons. The TCR originated in a human donor who was either an allogeneic HSCT recipient or a stem cell or donor lymphocyte infusion donor (not recorded which). It is not recorded whose cells these are; they may come from a transplant donor. The sequencing sample was made of blood, either unsorted or a sorted T cell fraction (not recorded which). The J gene is TRBJ1-4, the V gene TRBV2; TRBD1 agrees at 12 bases. DNA of the CDR3: TGTGCCAGGAACCGGGACAGGGGGCTGAATGAAAAACTGTTTTTT. Its translation: CARNRDRGLNEKLFF.